This record concerns one T cell receptor beta chain sequence. Its antigen remains unidentified. The sample holds no much larger clone one base away, and base qualities are not on file. These data belong to a study of regulatory dendritic cells for organ transplantation (dated by TCRdb to 2017 to 2019). In terms of the full investigation: To make regulatory dendritic cells, monocytes were cultured with vitamin D3 on days 0 and 4 and with IL-10 on day 4. On day 6, LPS was added to the DC cultures to test how the DCs responded to a strong maturation-inducing agent. Sorted naive and memory CD4+ and CD8+ T cells had their TCRbeta repertoires sequenced both before and after allostimulation with either regulatory or mature dendritic cells. Here is what the overall study found, with its caveats: Only a couple of subjects were sequenced, and considerable between-individual heterogeneity in the alloreactive memory CD8+ T cell pool was noted by the authors. Of the resting subsets, the one holding the most alloreactive TCR clonotypes was memory CD8+ T cells. In both subjects, allostimulation led to expansion of memory CD8+ clones, although regulatory dendritic cells appeared to cause more limited expansion than mature dendritic cells did. Naive CD4+ and CD8+ T cells showed highly diverse repertoires, whereas memory cells were less diverse and memory CD8+ cells were the most oligoclonal.

TCRbeta CDR3 regions were amplified by multiplexed two-step PCR using Vbeta-specific forward primers and Jbeta-specific reverse primers. Through the immunoSEQ service, TCRbeta libraries were sequenced on an Illumina instrument. The original pipeline was this. IMGT annotation was used to assign V, D and J genes, and synthetic CDR3 analogues were used to correct counts for multiplex PCR bias. In the immunoSEQ Analyzer, repertoire clonality was calculated as one minus normalized Shannon entropy. Clonal expansion was defined using Fisher's exact test with Benjamini-Hochberg false discovery rate control and a two-tailed threshold of P<0.01. TCRdb provides this immuneACCESS table in a form limited to in-frame rearrangements. Some clones are lacking; in checked studies, under half of them reflect an unresolved V gene, and why the rest are absent is not known. The V and J calls and clone size were taken over from that table, and D and trimming were inferred from the DNA. Present in this sample are around 19,000 clones, 70% to 90% of which were seen just once. The top ten constitute approximately 0.68% of the sample.

Inclusive of the bounding cysteine and phenylalanine, the CDR3 is 12 residues long. The CDR3 DNA has 36 bases and is translated from base 1. From the germline V gene, CDR1 is MNHEY and CDR2 is SVGAGI. Trimming accounts for 4 bases at V and 5 bases at J, while the number of junction bases matched to no gene is 2. Sorted T cell subsets were CFSE-labeled and co-cultured for around five days with allogeneic regulatory or mature dendritic cells at a 1:10 DC:T ratio. FACS was used to sort CD4+ or CD8+ cells into naive T cells (CD45RA+) and memory T cells (CD45RO+). A couple of healthy control subjects provided the T cells used for TCR sequencing. The Qiagen DNeasy Blood & Tissue Kit was used for extraction of genomic DNA.

The sequence came from a human donor in good health. What was sequenced was naive CD4+ T cells from blood cultured with regulatory dendritic cells. The meaning of the sample's cell subset or site label: CD45RA+ naive T cells. Here the chain combines TRBV6-5 and TRBJ2-7; 7 central bases correspond to TRBD1. The nucleotide sequence is given as TGTGCCAGCAGTTTACAGGGGAACGAGCAGTACTTC. It translates as CASSLQGNEQYF.